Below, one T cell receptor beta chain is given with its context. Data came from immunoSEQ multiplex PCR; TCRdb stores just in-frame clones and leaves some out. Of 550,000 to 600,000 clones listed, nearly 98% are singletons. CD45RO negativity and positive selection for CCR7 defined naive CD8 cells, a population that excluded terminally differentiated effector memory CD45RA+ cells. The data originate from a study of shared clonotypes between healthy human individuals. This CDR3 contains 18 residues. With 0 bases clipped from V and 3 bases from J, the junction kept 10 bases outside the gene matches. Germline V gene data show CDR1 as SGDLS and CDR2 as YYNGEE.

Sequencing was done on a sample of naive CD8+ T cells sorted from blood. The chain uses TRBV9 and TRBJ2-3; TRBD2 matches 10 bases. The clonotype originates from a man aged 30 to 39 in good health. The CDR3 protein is CASSVERLAGVGTDTQYF. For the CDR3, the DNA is TGTGCCAGCAGCGTAGAGCGTCTAGCGGGAGTCGGGACAGATACGCAGTATTTT.